This is a list of T cell receptor beta chains from one sample in a study of T cell repertoires in cytomegalovirus infection. Each CDR3 protein is one row after TCRdb ran MiXCR on the reads. Of 250,000 or so distinct CDR3 sequences in the sample, 9.1% were seen once. Sequenced input: PBMCs. These receptors came from a human donor in good health (CMV status not recorded). Some clones in this sample may be carry-over from other donors' samples. Each CDR3 is given with its conserved first and last residue. The order of the fields is clone size, J gene, V gene, D gene, CDR3 protein, CDR3 DNA. A D gene is named only where the DNA matches it firmly. Size is stated for part of the rows, as once, few or many counts, or as a class when the clone is expanded.

many	TRBJ2-3	TRBV19	-	CASSIGAATDTQYF	TGTGCCAGTAGTATAGGTGCAGCCACAGATACGCAGTATTTT
many	TRBJ1-3	TRBV7-2	-	CASGLGGTGNTIYF	TGTGCCAGCGGCTTGGGGGGTACCGGAAACACCATATATTTT
many	TRBJ2-7	TRBV7-2	-	CASSSVVGARKQYF	TGTGCCAGCAGCTCAGTCGTGGGAGCGCGGAAGCAGTACTTC
many	TRBJ2-2	TRBV7-2	TRBD2	CASSSRTSGSTGELFF	TGTGCCAGCAGCTCCCGGACTAGCGGGAGTACCGGGGAGCTGTTTTTT
many	TRBJ1-5	TRBV19	TRBD1	CASRKSGTANQPQHF	TGTGCCAGTAGGAAATCCGGGACAGCTAATCAGCCCCAGCATTTT
many	TRBJ2-1	TRBV7-2	TRBD2	CASSRLAGSYNEQFF	TGTGCCAGCAGCCGCCTAGCGGGATCCTACAATGAGCAGTTCTTC
many	TRBJ2-1	TRBV12-3/TRBV12-4	TRBD2	CASSLWGGDNEQFF	TGTGCCAGCAGTTTGTGGGGGGGAGACAATGAGCAGTTCTTC
many	TRBJ2-5	TRBV20-1	TRBD1	CSAVGQGGETQYF	TGCAGTGCTGTGGGACAGGGAGGGGAGACCCAGTACTTC
many	TRBJ2-7	TRBV7-9	-	CASSSTQRGNSYEQYF	TGTGCCAGCAGCTCCACACAGAGGGGTAACTCCTACGAGCAGTACTTC
many	TRBJ1-1	TRBV12-3/TRBV12-4	-	CASRHRIGTEAFF	TGTGCCAGCAGACACAGGATAGGGACTGAAGCTTTCTTT
many	TRBJ1-5	TRBV12-3/TRBV12-4	TRBD1	CASSRAGGQPQHF	TGTGCCAGCAGTAGAGCAGGGGGGCAGCCCCAGCATTTT
many	TRBJ1-5	TRBV12-3/TRBV12-4	-	CASSLWGSNQPQHF	TGTGCCAGCAGTTTATGGGGTAGCAATCAGCCCCAGCATTTT
once	TRBJ2-7	TRBV28	TRBD1	CASWDSRSYEQYF	TGTGCCAGTTGGGACAGTAGGTCCTACGAGCAGTACTTC
few	TRBJ1-2	TRBV20-1	-	CSASSQGNYGYTF	TGCAGTGCTAGTAGCCAGGGGAACTATGGCTACACCTTC
many	TRBJ1-5	TRBV7-8	-	CASLKGGQTESYRGRNQPQHF	TGTGCCAGCCTAAAGGGGGGGCAGACGGAGTCCTACCGGGGGCGCAATCAGCCCCAGCATTTT
-	TRBJ2-2	TRBV6-2/TRBV6-3	-	CASRTMPPNTGELFF	TGTGCCAGCAGGACCATGCCCCCGAACACCGGGGAGCTGTTTTTT
many	TRBJ2-5	TRBV7-2	-	CASSSKSRAPTGRETQYF	TGTGCCAGCAGCTCAAAGTCCCGGGCCCCTACGGGGAGAGAGACCCAGTACTTC
few	TRBJ1-2	TRBV28	-	CASSFKGIRLPYGYTF	TGTGCCAGCAGTTTCAAAGGGATCCGACTACCTTATGGCTACACCTTC
-	TRBJ2-7	TRBV2	-	CASSEAQTPKDEQYF	TGTGCCAGCAGTGAAGCGCAGACTCCTAAGGACGAGCAGTACTTC
once	TRBJ2-2	TRBV4-3	-	CASSQDLTVAGELSF	TGCGCCAGCAGCCAAGATCTTACCGTGGCCGGGGAGCTGTCTTTT
many	TRBJ1-6	TRBV11-2	-	CASSFGTNSPLHF	TGTGCCAGCAGCTTCGGGACTAATTCACCCCTCCACTTT
many	TRBJ1-5	TRBV7-6	TRBD1	CASSLGQVDQPQHF	TGTGCCAGCAGCTTGGGACAGGTGGATCAGCCCCAGCATTTT
many	TRBJ1-2	TRBV12-3/TRBV12-4	-	CASSLGLRHSAGYTF	TGTGCCAGCAGTTTAGGTTTGAGGCATTCGGCCGGCTACACCTTC